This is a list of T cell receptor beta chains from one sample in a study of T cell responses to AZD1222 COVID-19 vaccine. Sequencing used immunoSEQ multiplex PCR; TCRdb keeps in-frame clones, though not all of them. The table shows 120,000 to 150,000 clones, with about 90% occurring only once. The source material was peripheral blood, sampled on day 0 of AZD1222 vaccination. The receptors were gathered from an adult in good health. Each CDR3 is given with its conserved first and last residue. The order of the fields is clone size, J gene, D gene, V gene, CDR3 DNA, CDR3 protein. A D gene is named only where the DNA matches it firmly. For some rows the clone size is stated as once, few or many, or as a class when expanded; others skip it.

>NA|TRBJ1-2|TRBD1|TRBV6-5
TGTGCCAGCAGTTACTGTCGGGACAGGACCTTC
CASSYCRDRTF
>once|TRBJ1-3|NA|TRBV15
TGTGCCACCAGCAGAGATCGGGGTTTTGGAAACACCATATATTTT
CATSRDRGFGNTIYF
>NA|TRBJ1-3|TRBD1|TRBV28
TGTGCCAGCAGTTTATGGGCAGGGGGCCATGGAAACACCATATATTTT
CASSLWAGGHGNTIYF
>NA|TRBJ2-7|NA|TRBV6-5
TGTGCCAGCAGTTACTCGCTCAACCCCTACGAGCAGTACTTC
CASSYSLNPYEQYF
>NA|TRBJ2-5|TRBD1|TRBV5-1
TGCGCCAGCAGCACCGGACAGGGACGAGAGACCCAGTACTTC
CASSTGQGRETQYF
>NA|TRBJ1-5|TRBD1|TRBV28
TGTGCCAGCAGTTTAAGTCCTACAGGGGCAAGACAGCCCCAGCATTTT
CASSLSPTGARQPQHF
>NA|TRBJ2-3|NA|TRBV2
TGTGCCAGCGAGAGACTAGCAGATACGCAGTATTTT
CASERLADTQYF
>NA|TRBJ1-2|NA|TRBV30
TGTGCCCAAACCTCCCAAATGGACTCCGTATATGGCTACACCTTC
CAQTSQMDSVYGYTF
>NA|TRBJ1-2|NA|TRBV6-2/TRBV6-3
TGTGCCAGCGGGTACTCTTCAAGCCCCTACACCTTC
CASGYSSSPYTF
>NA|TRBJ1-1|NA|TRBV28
TGTGCCAGCAGTCCGACAAGGAGGGGGAGAAACACTGAAGCTTTCTTT
CASSPTRRGRNTEAFF
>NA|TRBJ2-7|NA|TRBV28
TGTGCCAGCAGCCCAGGCGAGGCGGCCTACGAGCAGTACTTC
CASSPGEAAYEQYF
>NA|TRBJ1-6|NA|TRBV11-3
TGTGCCAGCAGCTTTACGGATTCACCCCTCCACTTT
CASSFTDSPLHF
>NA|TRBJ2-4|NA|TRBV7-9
TGTGCCAGCAGCTTAATTGGCCTGGCCAAAAACATTCAGTACTTC
CASSLIGLAKNIQYF
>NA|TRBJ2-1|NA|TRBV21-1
TGTGCCAGCAGCAAAGCCGTTAGCGGGAGGTTTGAGCAGTTCTTC
CASSKAVSGRFEQFF
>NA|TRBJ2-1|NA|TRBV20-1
TGCAGTGCTAGTGAGGACCCGTACAATGAGCAGTTCTTC
CSASEDPYNEQFF
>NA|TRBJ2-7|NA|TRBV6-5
TGTGCCAGCAGCAATAACTACGAGCAGTACTTC
CASSNNYEQYF
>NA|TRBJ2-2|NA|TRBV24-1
TGTGCCACCAGTGATTCACAGGGGTCGGGGGGCACCGGGGAGCTGTTTTTT
CATSDSQGSGGTGELFF
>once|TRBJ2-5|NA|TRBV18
TGTGCCAGCTCACCACCGGGCGTAGAGACCCAGTACTTC
CASSPPGVETQYF
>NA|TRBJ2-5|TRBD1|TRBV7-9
TGTGCCAGCAGCCCCATTGGGACAGGACAAGAGACCCAGTACTTC
CASSPIGTGQETQYF
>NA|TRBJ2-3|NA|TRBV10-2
TGCGCCAGCAGGGCCTCGGAACAGGGTACAGATACGCAGTATTTT
CASRASEQGTDTQYF
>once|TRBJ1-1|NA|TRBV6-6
TGTGCCAGCAGTTCGGGGGAGCACACTGAAGCTTTCTTT
CASSSGEHTEAFF
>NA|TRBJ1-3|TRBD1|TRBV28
TGTGCCAGCAGGTCGGGACAGGGAAACACCATATATTTT
CASRSGQGNTIYF
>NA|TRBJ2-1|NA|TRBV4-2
TGTGCCAGCAGCCAAGAGTCAGGACGGTCCTACAATGAGCAGTTCTTC
CASSQESGRSYNEQFF
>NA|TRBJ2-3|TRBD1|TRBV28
TGTGCCAGCAGTTTTACAGGGGACACAGATACGCAGTATTTT
CASSFTGDTDTQYF
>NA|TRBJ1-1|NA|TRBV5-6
TGTGCCAGCTCGGCAGGCCGGGGGGCTGAAGCTTTCTTT
CASSAGRGAEAFF
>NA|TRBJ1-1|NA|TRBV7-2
TGTGCCAGCAGCTCGACCAGGGTCACTGAAGCTTTCTTT
CASSSTRVTEAFF
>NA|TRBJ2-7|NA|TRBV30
TGTGCCTGGAGTGTAGGGTACGGGCAGTACTTC
CAWSVGYGQYF
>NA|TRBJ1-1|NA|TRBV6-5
TGTGCCAGCAGTAGATGGTTGAACACTGAAGCTTTCTTT
CASSRWLNTEAFF
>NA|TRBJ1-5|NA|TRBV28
TGTGCCAGCAGTTTAGGTCAGGGAGATAGTCAGCCCCAGCATTTT
CASSLGQGDSQPQHF
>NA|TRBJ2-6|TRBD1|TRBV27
TGTGCCAGCAGTTTGTGGACAGGGATCTCTGGGGCCAACGTCCTGACTTTC
CASSLWTGISGANVLTF
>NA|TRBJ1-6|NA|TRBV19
TGTGCCAGTAGTGGAGAGCCCCCTCCCCTCCACTTT
CASSGEPPPLHF
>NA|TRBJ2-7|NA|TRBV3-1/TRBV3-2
TGTGCCAGCAGCCCCAACATGGAGAGGGAGCAGTACTTC
CASSPNMEREQYF
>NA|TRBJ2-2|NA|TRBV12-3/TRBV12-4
TGTGCCAGCAGTTCTCCCGGCGGGGAGCTGTTTTTT
CASSSPGGELFF
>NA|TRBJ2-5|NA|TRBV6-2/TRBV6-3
TGTGCCAGCAGTTACTCGGATAACGGGGAGACCCAGTACTTC
CASSYSDNGETQYF